The clone carrying this TCR beta chain is classed as large. Its antigen is currently unknown. Adaptor-ligated barcode primers were used to amplify TRBV12-4/TRBJ1-2 clonotypes. TCRdb used MiXCR to reprocess the multiplex PCR reads, holding one entry per CDR3 protein. This sample carries 450 to 600 distinct CDR3 sequences, less than 20% of them seen once, and the ten largest clones take about 19%. General study results and limits: Tumor-infiltrating Treg TCR alpha and beta sequences overlapped most with tumor naive CD4+ T cells, then blood naive. Tumor memory CD4+ T cell TCR gene usage was found to cluster with blood and lymph node memory CD4+ cells and with lymph node naive CD4+ cells. Under 2.4% of tumor Treg sequences matched blood Tregs or memory cells.

The sorted Tregs were CD4+CD25+CD127-/low cells. There are 15 residues in the CDR3. V lost 3 bases, J lost 4 bases, and 15 bases lay in between. This receptor was obtained from a female donor with breast cancer. The chain couples TRBV12-3 or TRBV12-4 to TRBJ1-2, with D tentatively TRBD1 (5 bases). The material sequenced was tumor-infiltrating Tregs sorted from the breast tumor. The CDR3 DNA follows: TGTGCCAGCAGTTTTGGGCAGGGAGTAGCCTATGGCTACACCTTC. Encoded protein: CASSFGQGVAYGYTF.